The 20 T cell receptor beta chains reported below all come from one sample, sequenced in a study of cytomegalovirus exposure and HLA in healthy donors. PCR employed 60 Vbeta and 13 Jbeta primers. The data were produced by immunoSEQ multiplex PCR, yet TCRdb's version contains in-frame clones alone and is incomplete. There are under 100,000 clones in the sample; around 79% occur only once, and approximately 5.6% lies in the top ten. The sequencing sample was made of PBMCs. Every receptor here comes from a man between 18 and 35 years old in good health and CMV-seropositive.

V and J are TRBV28 and TRBJ1-3; 8 bases match TRBD1. The V gene's germline CDR1 is MDHEN and CDR2 SYDVKM. J gave up 7 bases and V 5 bases, and 13 bases lay outside the gene matches. The CDR3 totals 16 residues. The CDR3 region has the DNA TGTGCCAGCAGTATTTGGGGGGGGACAGGTCGGAACACCATATATTTT. Protein: CASSIWGGTGRNTIYF.

The rearrangement links TRBV4-1 to TRBJ2-2, with 7 bases matching TRBD1. Germline V lookup: CDR1 MGHRA, CDR2 YSYEKL. V shed 4 bases, J shed 2 bases, and the junction held 13 bases outside the gene matches. The CDR3 has 18 residues. DNA of the CDR3: TGCGCCAGCAGCCGCCATTTGGGACAGCAAGTTAACACCGGGGAGCTGTTTTTT. This gives the protein CASSRHLGQQVNTGELFF.

As concerns this clone: Mismatch with germline at one junction end may stem from a read error. The chain has TRBV7-7 and TRBJ2-2; D not certain. Per germline, CDR1 SSHAT and CDR2 FNYEAQ (reference sequence). The length of the CDR3 is 13 residues. Written as DNA, the CDR3 is TGTGCTAGCAGCTCCTTAGTAACCGGGGAGCTGTTTTTT. It is translated as CASSSLVTGELFF.

V gene TRBV6-5 combines with J gene TRBJ2-7, with D possibly matching TRBD2 (5 bases). Germline assignment: CDR1 MNHEY and CDR2 SVGAGI. This CDR3 contains 16 residues. Trimming removed 0 bases from V and 3 bases from J, with 15 bases in between. The DNA of the CDR3 is TGTGCCAGCAGTTACTCGAAGCGGATGGATAACTACGAGCAGTACTTC. Translated: CASSYSKRMDNYEQYF.

The V gene is TRBV28, the J gene TRBJ2-7; unclear D gene. Per the germline V gene, CDR1 is MDHEN and CDR2 is SYDVKM. This CDR3 has 13 residues. V was pared by 3 bases and J by 0 bases, with 6 bases between. CDR3 sequence: CASSLLNSYEQYF. The CDR3 nucleotides read TGTGCCAGCAGTTTGTTAAACTCCTACGAGCAGTACTTC.

The V call is TRBV28, the J call TRBJ1-2; D call uncertain. CDR3 size: 14 residues. Trimming took 8 bases from V and 3 from J, leaving 16 bases between them. Germline V gene sequence: CDR1 MDHEN, CDR2 SYDVKM. The CDR3 is CASSSGGGYYGYTF. The CDR3 coding sequence is TGTGCCAGCTCCTCCGGTGGAGGGTACTATGGCTACACCTTC.

This chain connects TRBV7-3 to TRBJ1-1, with D unresolved. V was pared by 1 base and J by 0 bases, with 6 bases between. Germline V gives CDR1 SGHTA, CDR2 FQGTGA. The CDR3 covers 14 residues. For the CDR3, the DNA is TGTGCCAGCAGCTTAAGTCAGTTGAACACTGAAGCTTTCTTT. Its protein product is CASSLSQLNTEAFF.

This chain uses TRBV19 with TRBJ2-5; TRBD2 might be the D (5 bases). Germline lookup yields CDR1 LNHDA and CDR2 SQIVND (reference sequence). V was pared by 7 bases and J by 7 bases, with 10 bases between. This CDR3 spans 11 amino acids. The CDR3 region is CASTAGVTQYF. The CDR3 bases are TGTGCCAGTACCGCGGGCGTGACCCAGTACTTC.

This chain joins TRBV7-9 and TRBJ1-1; 7 nucleotides line up with TRBD1. Germline CDR1 is SEHNR and CDR2 is FQNEAQ (reference sequence). J lost 6 bases, V lost 3 bases, and 4 bases had no gene match. This CDR3 is 13 amino acids long. CDR3: CASSLYRGAEAFF. In nucleotides, the CDR3 is TGTGCCAGCAGCTTGTACAGGGGTGCTGAAGCTTTCTTT.

On this clone: A far larger clone differs by one base, so this is likely a read error. The J gene is TRBJ2-7, the V gene TRBV29-1, with a possible D match to TRBD1 (6 bases). With 6 bases removed from V and 4 bases from J, the gap between germline ends came to 22 bases. This CDR3 is built from 15 residues. Germline V CDR1 and CDR2: SQVTM, ANQGSEA. This CDR3 reads CSVSPCTGSVYEQYF. CDR3 DNA sequence: TGCAGCGTGAGCCCCTGCACAGGGAGCGTATACGAGCAGTACTTC.

CDR3 in amino acids: CASSVERTQYF. The DNA for the CDR3 is TGTGCCAGCAGTGTCGAGCGTACGCAGTATTTT. The V and J genes are TRBV2 and TRBJ2-3; D not resolved. This CDR3 is 11 amino acids long. Trimming stripped 4 bases from V and 8 bases from J, with 7 bases between. In germline, CDR1 is SNHLY, CDR2 FYNNEI.

This clone came up a few times. This chain joins TRBV6-1 and TRBJ2-5; D unclear. V lost 1 base to trimming and J lost 4 bases, with 10 bases between them. Germline lookup yields CDR1 MNHNS and CDR2 SASEGT. This CDR3 comprises 14 residues. In nucleotides, the CDR3 is TGTGCCAGCAGTGAAGTCGGGTCCGGAGAGACCCAGTACTTC. Protein product: CASSEVGSGETQYF.

The chain joins TRBV20-1 to TRBJ2-1; no definite D call. Trimming pared 5 bases from V and 4 bases from J, leaving 3 bases between. CDR1 is DFQATT, CDR2 SNEGSKA, per germline (reference sequence). There are 10 residues in the CDR3. The CDR3 protein is CSALYNEQFF. CDR3 nucleotide sequence: TGCAGTGCTCTATACAATGAGCAGTTCTTC.

This sequence joins TRBV5-1 and TRBJ2-5; maybe TRBD1 (6 bases). The CDR3 runs to 16 residues. CDR1 SGHRS and CDR2 YFSETQ come from the germline V gene. V lost 2 bases, J lost 5 bases, and 19 bases lay in between. This CDR3 is CASSFFPATGPETQYF. The CDR3 region has the DNA TGCGCCAGCAGCTTCTTCCCCGCGACAGGTCCGGAGACCCAGTACTTC.

This clone has just a few counts. The chain combines TRBV6-1 with TRBJ1-1; D possibly corresponds to TRBD1 (6 bases). The CDR3 consists of 13 residues. Germline CDR1 reads MNHNS; CDR2 reads SASEGT. Trimming stripped 4 bases from V and 5 bases from J, with 11 bases between. This CDR3 reads CASSGTGWTEAFF. The CDR3, as DNA: TGTGCCAGCAGTGGAACAGGGTGGACTGAAGCTTTCTTT.

This chain links TRBV10-3 with TRBJ2-2, with D maybe TRBD2 (6 bases). Germline V CDR1 and CDR2: ENHRY, SYGVKD. The V gene lost 7 bases and the J gene lost 4 bases, with 13 bases spanning the gap. The CDR3 runs to 14 residues. The CDR3 here is CAITGRGGTGELFF. The CDR3 nucleotides are TGTGCCATCACGGGGCGGGGAGGCACCGGGGAGCTGTTTTTT.

The V and J genes are TRBV4-1 and TRBJ1-3; possible D gene TRBD1, 5 bases. CDR1 is MGHRA and CDR2 is YSYEKL in the germline V gene. Between the trimmed V and J ends, which lost 8 bases and 3 bases, there was a span of 20 bases. This CDR3 has 16 residues. The CDR3 here is CASGPSRGGFGNTIYF. The CDR3 region has the DNA TGCGCCAGCGGTCCTTCTCGCGGGGGGTTTGGAAACACCATATATTTT.

The chain uses TRBV6-1 and TRBJ1-5; D remains ambiguous. V was pared by 1 base and J by 0 bases, with 7 bases between. CDR1 is MNHNS, CDR2 SASEGT, per germline. The CDR3 totals 15 residues. The DNA for the CDR3 is TGTGCCAGCAGTGAAGGACACGATAGCAATCAGCCCCAGCATTTT. Its translation: CASSEGHDSNQPQHF.

The chain couples TRBV4-1 to TRBJ2-2; 10 bases align to TRBD2. Germline V gene lookup returns CDR1 MGHRA and CDR2 YSYEKL. The CDR3 has 17 amino acids. Losses at the gene ends were 4 bases for V and 5 bases for J; bases not matched to a gene: 10. In DNA, the CDR3 is TGCGCCAGCAGCCTGAACGCCCTAGCGGGAGCAACCGGGGAGCTGTTTTTT. It specifies CASSLNALAGATGELFF.

This rearrangement joins TRBV6-5 to TRBJ1-3; D gene uncertain. CDR1 and CDR2 from the germline V gene are MNHEY and SVGAGI. V lost 2 bases and J lost 0, with 5 bases in between. CDR3 length: 14 residues. The CDR3 loop is CASSYQASGNTIYF. CDR3 nucleotide sequence: TGTGCCAGCAGTTACCAGGCCTCTGGAAACACCATATATTTT.